This passage covers 16 T cell receptor beta chains from one sample sequenced in a study of cytomegalovirus exposure and HLA in healthy donors. The PCR was carried out with 60 Vbeta primers and 13 Jbeta primers. TCRdb's copy holds only in-frame clones and misses some; the assay was immunoSEQ multiplex PCR. The sample carries about 110,000 clones, around three quarters recorded once. Specimen: PBMCs. The receptor set was obtained from a woman in her twenties or thirties in good health and CMV-seronegative.

The J gene is TRBJ2-7, the V gene TRBV6-5, with TRBD2 identical over 7 bases. V shed 8 bases and J 3 bases; nucleotides not matched to a gene: 10. The CDR3 consists of 14 residues. Germline loops: CDR1 MNHEY, CDR2 SVGAGI. The DNA of the CDR3 is TGTGCCAGCGGCCGGGGGGAGGGAGTCTACGAGCAGTACTTC. It specifies CASGRGEGVYEQYF.

This clone was counted a few times. The CDR3 reads CAWSSGRGGQPQHF. The CDR3, as DNA: TGTGCCTGGAGTTCGGGCAGGGGTGGCCAGCCCCAGCATTTT. V is TRBV30 and J is TRBJ1-5; a weak D match, TRBD1 (6 bases). V was clipped by 2 bases and J by 7 bases, with 15 bases between them. The germline V gene has CDR1 GTSNPN and CDR2 SVGIG (reference sequence). The CDR3 is made up of 14 amino acids.

The gene calls are TRBV29-1 and TRBJ2-1; 8 bases are a match to TRBD2. The CDR3 is 14 residues long. V lost 2 bases to trimming and J lost 15 bases; unmatched junction nucleotides: 15. Germline values: CDR1 SQVTM, CDR2 ANQGSEA. The CDR3, as DNA: TGCAGCGTTGAATTGCAGGCGGAACGGGGGGGCCTGTTCTTC. This translates into CSVELQAERGGLFF.

The chain uses TRBV30 and TRBJ1-6, with 7 bases aligning to TRBD1. Germline CDR1 GTSNPN, CDR2 SVGIG (reference sequence). The V segment lost 0 bases and the J segment 9 bases; nucleotides outside the gene matches: 5. The length of the CDR3 is 14 residues. DNA of the CDR3: TGTGCCTGGAGTGTACAGGGGACGGCTTCACCCCTCCACTTT. Encoded protein: CAWSVQGTASPLHF. Full variable domain (missing parts from reference TRBV30 and TRBJ1-6): SQTIHQWPATLVQPVGSPLSLECTVEGTSNPNLYWYRQAAGRGLQLLFYSVGIGQISSEVPQNLSASRPQDRQFILSSKKLLLSDSGFYLCAWSVQGTASPLHFGNGTRLTVT.

V usage is TRBV2 and J usage is TRBJ1-1; D is unclear. V gave up 5 bases and J gave up 0 bases, with 16 bases separating them. The germline V gene has CDR1 SNHLY and CDR2 FYNNEI. This CDR3 region has 16 residues. CDR3 bases: TGTGCCAGCAGTTTTAGCTATCCTCATATGAACACTGAAGCTTTCTTT. Protein product: CASSFSYPHMNTEAFF.

CDR3 DNA sequence: TGTGCCTGGAGTTATGGACAGGAAGGGGGCTACACCTTC. As protein: CAWSYGQEGGYTF. The chain links TRBV30 to TRBJ1-2, with 7 bases lining up with TRBD1. J was trimmed by 8 bases and V by 2 bases; bases with no gene match: 8. Per germline, CDR1 GTSNPN and CDR2 SVGIG (reference sequence). There are 13 residues in the CDR3.

This rearrangement joins TRBV7-8 to TRBJ2-3; D is perhaps TRBD2 (6 bases). The CDR3 sequence is 13 residues long. Germline V gives CDR1 SGHVS, CDR2 FQNEAQ. V was shortened by 5 bases and J by 3 bases, with 9 bases between the two germline ends. The CDR3 sequence: CASSPGTTDTQYF. Written as DNA, the CDR3 is TGTGCCAGCAGCCCCGGGACTACAGATACGCAGTATTTT.

The chain employs TRBV29-1 and TRBJ1-2; D might be TRBD1 (5 bases). V was pared by 1 base and J by 4 bases, with 10 bases between. This CDR3 has 13 residues. Germline assignment: CDR1 SQVTM and CDR2 ANQGSEA. CDR3 sequence reads: CSVEGLGGYGYTF. CDR3 in DNA: TGCAGCGTTGAAGGTTTGGGGGGCTATGGCTACACCTTC.

The chain employs TRBV7-9 and TRBJ2-5; 10 nucleotides line up with TRBD2. The germline gives CDR1 SEHNR, CDR2 FQNEAQ (reference sequence). V was clipped by 5 bases and J by 1 base; unmatched bases: 7. The CDR3 contains 16 residues. CDR3 in DNA: TGTGCCAGCAGCGCGCTAGCGGGGGTAATCCAAGAGACCCAGTACTTC. It translates to CASSALAGVIQETQYF.

This sequence joins TRBV5-8 and TRBJ1-5, with D perhaps matching TRBD1 (6 bases). Per germline, CDR1 SGHTS and CDR2 YDEGEE. V lost 3 bases and J lost 3, with 16 bases in between. The CDR3 sequence is 16 residues long. In DNA form, the CDR3 reads TGTGCCAGCAGCTCCAACACAGGGCCAAACAATCAGCCCCAGCATTTT. As protein: CASSSNTGPNNQPQHF. Using reference TRBV5-8 and TRBJ1-5 for the parts outside the CDR3, the full variable domain is EAGVTQSPTHLIKTRGQQATLRCSPISGHTSVYWYQQALGLGLQFLLWYDEGEERNRGNFPPRFSGRQFPNYSSELNVNALELEDSALYLCASSSNTGPNNQPQHFGDGTRLSIL.

This clone showed up just a few times. The V call is TRBV10-1, the J call TRBJ2-2, with no clear D. Germline CDR1 and CDR2: WNHNN and SYGVQD (reference sequence). CDR3 length: 14 amino acids. Trimming pared 4 bases from V and 1 base from J, leaving 7 bases between. This CDR3 is CASSGSGNTGELFF. CDR3 sequence (DNA): TGCGCCAGCAGTGGCTCGGGGAACACCGGGGAGCTGTTTTTT.

This clone was detected once. The V call is TRBV2, the J call TRBJ1-1; D might be TRBD1 (5 bases). Between the trimmed V and J ends, which lost 7 bases and 0 bases, there was a span of 12 bases. This CDR3 has 14 amino acids. The V gene's germline CDR1 is SNHLY and CDR2 FYNNEI. CDR3 in amino acids: CASTGGPMNTEAFF. The CDR3 DNA reads as TGTGCCAGCACGGGGGGACCGATGAACACTGAAGCTTTCTTT.

The V and J genes are TRBV20-1 and TRBJ2-1; the match to TRBD2 covers 7 bases. Germline lookup yields CDR1 DFQATT and CDR2 SNEGSKA (reference sequence). The CDR3 consists of 11 residues. Trimming took 6 bases from V and 9 from J; bases not matched to a gene: 5. CDR3 residues: CSARLAFEQFF. The CDR3 DNA reads TGCAGTGCCCGACTAGCTTTTGAGCAGTTCTTC.

This sequence joins TRBV19 and TRBJ2-7; maybe TRBD1 (5 bases). CDR1 and CDR2 (germline): LNHDA, SQIVND (reference sequence). V was pared by 3 bases and J by 5 bases, with 14 bases between. The CDR3 spans 14 residues. CDR3 protein: CASSMGQGRDEQYF. In DNA, the CDR3 is TGTGCCAGTAGTATGGGGCAGGGCAGAGACGAGCAGTACTTC.

The chain joins TRBV2 to TRBJ1-5; the D gene is possibly TRBD1 (5 bases). CDR3 length: 14 residues. Germline CDR1 and CDR2: SNHLY and FYNNEI. The V end was cut by 3 bases, the J end by 3 bases, with 9 bases between. CDR3 in amino acids: CASSDARDNQPQHF. The CDR3 DNA reads as TGTGCCAGCAGTGACGCCAGGGACAATCAGCCCCAGCATTTT.

This chain joins TRBV7-9 and TRBJ2-1; 11 bases agree with TRBD2. With V trimmed by 5 bases and J by 7 bases, 10 bases remained unmatched. Germline V lookup: CDR1 SEHNR, CDR2 FQNEAQ (reference sequence). This CDR3 is 16 amino acids long. This CDR3 reads CASSAAGTSGLNEQFF. CDR3 coding DNA: TGTGCCAGCAGCGCAGCCGGGACTAGCGGCTTAAATGAGCAGTTCTTC.